Below, 25 T cell receptor beta chains from the same sample are listed, as sequenced in a study of beta chain bispecific antibodies for T cell cancers. Study-level points and caveats: Most targeted TRBV signal came from the leukemia cell line cells, not normal T cells.

Either OKT3 anti-CD3 antibody or CD3/CD28 beads expanded T cells from blood mononuclear cells over roughly 3 days. Which antigens these TCRs recognize remains unknown. Each CDR3 protein gets one entry after TCRdb re-called the 5' RACE reads with MiXCR. The table lists 15,000 to 20,000 distinct CDR3 sequences, roughly 2.1% of them singletons. The sample consisted of healthy donor T cells cultured with leukemia cells. The receptors shown here come from a human donor in good health. Some clones in this sample may be carry-over from other donors' samples.

This clonotype came up many times. The rearrangement joins TRBV5-4 to TRBJ2-1, with TRBD1 matching 7 bases. The CDR3 is 14 amino acids. J was trimmed by 5 bases and V by 3 bases; bases with no gene match: 5. Germline V gene sequence: CDR1 SGHNT, CDR2 YYREEE (reference sequence). The CDR3: CASSSLDRDNEQFF. In DNA, the CDR3 is TGTGCCAGCAGCTCCCTCGACAGGGACAATGAGCAGTTCTTC.

This clonotype was picked up many times. This chain connects TRBV19 to TRBJ1-2, with a weak D call TRBD1 (6 bases). Trimming cost V 10 bases and J 6 bases, with 18 bases left between them. Germline values: CDR1 LNHDA, CDR2 SQIVND (reference sequence). This CDR3 comprises 13 residues. CDR3 region: CATNDRNWDGYTF. In DNA form, the CDR3 reads TGTGCCACCAACGACAGGAATTGGGATGGCTACACCTTC.

This clonotype was observed many times. This chain joins TRBV20-1 and TRBJ2-7; D is unresolved. The CDR3 has 13 amino acids. Trimming took 8 bases from V and 2 from J, leaving 16 bases between them. CDR1 is DFQATT, CDR2 SNEGSKA, per germline (reference sequence). CDR3 DNA: TGCAGTCTGGGGATGAGTGAAACCTACGAGCAGTACTTC. Translation: CSLGMSETYEQYF.

This clonotype was counted at least ten times. The CDR3 DNA sequence: TGTGCCAGCATAAGGGACCAGGGGTCGGCGTTGAACACTGAAGCTTTCTTT. Its protein product is CASIRDQGSALNTEAFF. This chain joins TRBV5-4 and TRBJ1-1, with D possibly matching TRBD1 (6 bases). The CDR3 loop spans 17 amino acids. Trimming left V 6 bases short and J 0 bases short, with 21 bases between. The germline V gene has CDR1 SGHNT and CDR2 YYREEE (reference sequence).

This clonotype was counted many times. This chain uses TRBV28 with TRBJ1-2, with unresolved D. Trimming stripped 3 bases from V and 8 bases from J, with 10 bases between. The CDR3 length is 12 residues. Germline-derived CDR1 and CDR2 are MDHEN and SYDVKM. CDR3 DNA sequence: TGTGCCAGCAGTTTTGTCCCTCGGGGCTACACCTTC. Translation gives CASSFVPRGYTF.

This clonotype was seen ten or more times. The CDR3 sequence is CASSGAGSSNQPQHF. CDR3 DNA: TGTGCCAGCAGCGGGGCGGGGAGTAGCAATCAGCCCCAGCATTTT. The J gene is TRBJ1-5, the V gene TRBV7-9; a weak D match, TRBD1 (5 bases). Trimming took off 5 bases at V and 0 bases at J, with 11 bases between the two ends. Germline V gene lookup returns CDR1 SEHNR and CDR2 FQNEAQ (reference sequence). The CDR3 is made up of 15 amino acids.

This clonotype came up many times. V is TRBV19 and J is TRBJ2-7; D is ambiguous. The CDR3 runs to 13 residues. Germline V gene data show CDR1 as LNHDA and CDR2 as SQIVND (reference sequence). Trimming took off 2 bases at V and 2 bases at J, with 7 bases between the two ends. The CDR3 region is CASSISITYEQYF. Written as DNA, the CDR3 is TGTGCCAGTAGTATATCCATCACCTACGAGCAGTACTTC. Full variable domain (outside the CDR3, taken from reference TRBV19 and TRBJ2-7): DGGITQSPKYLFRKEGQNVTLSCEQNLNHDAMYWYRQDPGQGLRLIYYSQIVNDFQKGDIAEGYSVSREKKESFPLTVTSAQKNPTAFYLCASSISITYEQYFGPGTRLTVT.

This clonotype was seen ten or more times. The V and J genes are TRBV7-8 and TRBJ2-2, with D perhaps matching TRBD1 (6 bases). V was cut by 5 bases and J by 2 bases, with 9 bases left in between. CDR3 length equals 14 residues. Germline CDR1 and CDR2: SGHVS and FQNEAQ. CDR3 nucleotide sequence: TGTGCCAGCAGCGCGGACAGAAACACCGGGGAGCTGTTTTTT. The encoded protein is CASSADRNTGELFF.

This clonotype occurred many times. The chain joins TRBV20-1 to TRBJ1-3; D gene unclear. Germline CDR1 DFQATT, CDR2 SNEGSKA (reference sequence). Trimming cost V 3 bases and J 0 bases, with 12 bases left between them. CDR3 length: 15 amino acids. The CDR3 reads CSASGVDGSGNTIYF. As DNA, the CDR3 is TGCAGTGCTAGTGGGGTCGATGGCTCTGGAAACACCATATATTTT.

This clonotype was observed at least ten times. This rearrangement joins TRBV30 to TRBJ2-3, with a weak D call TRBD2 (6 bases). The germline gives CDR1 GTSNPN, CDR2 SVGIG (reference sequence). The V end was cut by 3 bases, the J end by 1 base, with 14 bases between. The CDR3 runs 15 residues. CDR3 residues: CAWSPGRGGTDTQYF. The DNA for the CDR3 is TGTGCCTGGAGCCCCGGGCGGGGCGGCACAGATACGCAGTATTTT.

This clonotype was counted many times. This chain uses TRBV11-3 with TRBJ1-1; D call uncertain. V was trimmed by 1 base and J by 8 bases, leaving 11 bases between them. Germline V gene sequence: CDR1 SGHNT, CDR2 YENEEA. This CDR3 spans 13 amino acids. CDR3 in DNA: TGTGCCAGCAGCTTAGGAGGTCGTAACGAAGCTTTCTTT. Translating it yields CASSLGGRNEAFF.

The sample holds many counts of this clonotype. CDR3 bases: TGTGCCAGCAGCTTCCAGGGTTTTCGGTGGGAAGCTTTCTTT. Protein: CASSFQGFRWEAFF. The genes are TRBV5-4 and TRBJ1-1, with D possibly TRBD1 on 5 matching bases. V dropped 2 bases and J dropped 8 bases, with 16 bases sitting between them. CDR1 SGHNT and CDR2 YYREEE come from the germline V gene (reference sequence). The CDR3 is 14 amino acids.

This clonotype has just a few counts. The genes are TRBV19 and TRBJ2-3; D is perhaps TRBD1 (5 bases). Germline V gene sequence: CDR1 LNHDA, CDR2 SQIVND (reference sequence). This CDR3 region has 15 residues. Trimming stripped 0 bases from V and 6 bases from J, with 13 bases between. The CDR3 region is CASSIDPQGMDTQYF. CDR3 coding DNA: TGTGCCAGTAGTATAGATCCCCAGGGTATGGATACGCAGTATTTT.

This clonotype was seen repeatedly, ten times or more. J is TRBJ1-5 and V is TRBV12-3 or TRBV12-4; D unresolved. The CDR3 extends over 15 amino acids. With 1 base removed from V and 6 bases from J, the gap between germline ends came to 13 bases. For the CDR3, the DNA is TGTGCCAGCAGTTTAGGCCCGGGAGTGGTTCAGCCCCAGCATTTT. Its protein is CASSLGPGVVQPQHF.

This clonotype has ten or more counts. The V and J genes are TRBV5-1 and TRBJ2-3; the match to TRBD2 covers 11 bases. This CDR3 has 17 residues. V trimming: 2 bases; J trimming: 0 bases; junction bases outside the gene matches: 5. CDR1 is SGHRS and CDR2 is YFSETQ in the germline V gene. CDR3 nucleotides: TGCGCCAGCAGCTTAAGACTAGCGGGGTCTAGCACAGATACGCAGTATTTT. Translation: CASSLRLAGSSTDTQYF.

This clonotype was counted ten times or more. The chain joins TRBV5-1 to TRBJ2-1, with D perhaps being TRBD1 or TRBD2 (5 bases each). The CDR3 totals 11 residues. V gave up 6 bases and J gave up 7 bases, with 8 bases separating them. Per germline, CDR1 SGHRS and CDR2 YFSETQ. Written as DNA, the CDR3 is TGCGCCAGCACCGAGGGGAATGAGCAGTTCTTC. This translates into CASTEGNEQFF.

This clonotype has ten or more counts. The rearrangement links TRBV7-9 to TRBJ1-5; TRBD1 is a possible D gene (5 bases). The V gene's germline CDR1 is SEHNR and CDR2 FQNEAQ (reference sequence). V lost 4 bases and J 0 bases, leaving 7 bases between the germline ends. This CDR3 is built from 14 residues. CDR3 coding DNA: TGTGCCAGCAGCTCCGACAGTAGCAATCAGCCCCAGCATTTT. Amino acids: CASSSDSSNQPQHF. Filled out from reference TRBV7-9 and TRBJ1-5, the complete variable domain reads DTGVSQNPRHKITKRGQNVTFRCDPISEHNRLYWYRQTLGQGPEFLTYFQNEAQLEKSRLLSDRFSAERPKGSFSTLEIQRTEQGDSAMYLCASSSDSSNQPQHFGDGTRLSIL.

This clonotype is categorized as medium-sized. V gene TRBV13 combines with J gene TRBJ2-1, with 9 bases lining up with TRBD2. V was clipped by 8 bases and J by 3 bases; unmatched bases: 11. Germline loops: CDR1 PRHDT, CDR2 FYEKMQ (reference sequence). The CDR3 has 16 amino acids. CDR3 sequence: CASQPVAGGLYNEQFF. The CDR3 DNA reads as TGTGCCAGCCAGCCCGTGGCGGGGGGGCTCTACAATGAGCAGTTCTTC.

Judged by abundance, this clonotype is medium-sized (0.01 to 0.1%). The chain is built from TRBV7-6 and TRBJ2-2; maybe TRBD1 (6 bases). The germline V and J ends were trimmed by 5 bases and 4 bases, with 17 bases remaining between them. Germline CDR1 SGHVS, CDR2 FNYEAQ. This CDR3 spans 16 amino acids. The CDR3: CASSLNTGYITGELFF. CDR3 bases: TGTGCCAGCAGCCTCAATACAGGGTACATCACCGGGGAGCTGTTTTTT.

This clonotype counts as medium-sized. The V gene is TRBV12-3 or TRBV12-4, the J gene TRBJ2-3; the D is unclear. Trimming shortened V by 1 base and J by 2 bases, and 7 bases separated the two germline ends. There are 14 residues in the CDR3. The CDR3 reads CASSLGQFTDTQYF. CDR3 coding DNA: TGTGCCAGCAGTTTAGGGCAGTTCACAGATACGCAGTATTTT.

The table lists this clonotype with many counts. For the CDR3, the DNA is TGTGCCAGCAGCAGCGAAAGCGGAGGACTAGCGGGGGACCGTCTTTACAATGAGCAGTTCTTC. Translation: CASSSESGGLAGDRLYNEQFF. The J gene is TRBJ2-1, the V gene TRBV13; 13 bases are shared with TRBD2. V dropped 5 bases and J dropped 4; count of bases not matched to a gene: 20. Germline CDR1 reads PRHDT; CDR2 reads FYEKMQ (reference sequence). This CDR3 region has 21 residues.

This clonotype was seen at least ten times. The gene calls are TRBV7-6 and TRBJ2-3, with D tentatively TRBD1 (6 bases). V was clipped by 5 bases and J by 5 bases, with 8 bases between them. The CDR3 spans 12 residues. Germline CDR1 is SGHVS and CDR2 is FNYEAQ. The CDR3 nucleotides read TGTGCCAGCAGCCTGACAGGAGATACGCAGTATTTT. Amino acid sequence: CASSLTGDTQYF.

The table lists this clonotype with many counts. The chain employs TRBV20-1 and TRBJ2-7; TRBD2 is a possible D gene (5 bases). V shed 0 bases and J shed 7 bases, with 13 bases lying between them. The CDR3 extends over 13 amino acids. Germline V lookup: CDR1 DFQATT, CDR2 SNEGSKA (reference sequence). CDR3 DNA: TGCAGTGCTAGAGAGGGGAGCGGAGTGGAGCAGTACTTC. Translated, it gives CSAREGSGVEQYF.

This clonotype was recorded many times. J is TRBJ1-6 and V is TRBV15, with TRBD1 matching 7 bases. This CDR3 comprises 14 residues. Germline trimming cut 1 base from V and 6 bases from J; bases unmatched to any gene: 0. Per germline, CDR1 LNHNV and CDR2 YYDKDF (reference sequence). The chain's CDR3 is CATSRAGGNSPLHF. The CDR3 DNA is TGTGCCACCAGCAGAGCAGGGGGTAATTCACCCCTCCACTTT.

At least ten counts were recorded for this clonotype. This chain joins TRBV6-5 and TRBJ2-7; no clear D. The germline gives CDR1 MNHEY, CDR2 SVGAGI. V shed 7 bases and J shed 4 bases, with 17 bases lying between them. This CDR3 region has 14 residues. The CDR3 nucleotides are TGTGCCAGCACCGAGACCCTCGGGTTTTACGAGCAGTACTTC. Its protein product is CASTETLGFYEQYF.